The clone carrying this T cell receptor (beta chain) appeared a few times. No antigen is known for it. The entry originates in a study of stem cell transplantation in POMP-related autoinflammatory disease. Overall study context: Impaired MHC class I-dependent CD8+ differentiation was hypothesized from defective thymoproteasomes. Study outcomes and limitations: A trend toward lower repertoire diversity and greater clonality appeared in every analyzed T-cell subset of PRAID patients. Unique TRB V-J gene pairings were limited in number in patients with PRAID.

The CDR3 runs to 13 residues. Germline CDR1 MDHEN, CDR2 SYDVKM. Trimming took off 7 bases at V and 8 bases at J, with 17 bases between the two ends. Prominent immunodeficiency with autoinflammation defined PRAID. This table comes from immunoSEQ multiplex PCR, and its TCRdb copy is limited to in-frame clones, with some not included. The table records around 11,000 clones, around 84% of them present only once. The sequence was collected from a human donor with POMP-related autoinflammation and immune dysregulation (PRAID). The rearrangement links TRBV28 to TRBJ1-2, with a tentative D call TRBD1 (6 bases). The sample consisted of CD8+ T cells from PBMCs, taken before stem cell transplantation. In DNA form, the CDR3 reads TGTGCCAGCACTGTACAGGGACCTGACGGCTACACCTTC. This codes for CASTVQGPDGYTF.